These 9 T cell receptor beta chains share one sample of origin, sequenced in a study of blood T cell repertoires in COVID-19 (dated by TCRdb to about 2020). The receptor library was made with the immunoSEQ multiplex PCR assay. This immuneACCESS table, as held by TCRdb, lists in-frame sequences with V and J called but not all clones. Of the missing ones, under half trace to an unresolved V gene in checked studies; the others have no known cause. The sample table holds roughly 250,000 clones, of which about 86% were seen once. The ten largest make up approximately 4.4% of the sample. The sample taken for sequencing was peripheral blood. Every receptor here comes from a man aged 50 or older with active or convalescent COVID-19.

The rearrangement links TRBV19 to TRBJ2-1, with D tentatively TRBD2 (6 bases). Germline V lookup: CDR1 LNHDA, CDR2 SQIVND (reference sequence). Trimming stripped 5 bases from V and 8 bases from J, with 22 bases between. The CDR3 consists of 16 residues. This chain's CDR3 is CASSLRRLVQFDEQFF. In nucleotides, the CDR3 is TGTGCCAGTAGTCTCCGCCGACTAGTTCAGTTCGATGAGCAGTTCTTC.

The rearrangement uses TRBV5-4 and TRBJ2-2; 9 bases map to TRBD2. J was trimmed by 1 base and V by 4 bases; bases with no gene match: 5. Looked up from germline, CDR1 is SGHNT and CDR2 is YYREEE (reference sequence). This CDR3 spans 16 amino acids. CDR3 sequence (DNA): TGTGCCAGCAGCCCTCGTAGCGGGGGGAACACCGGGGAGCTGTTTTTT. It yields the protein CASSPRSGGNTGELFF.

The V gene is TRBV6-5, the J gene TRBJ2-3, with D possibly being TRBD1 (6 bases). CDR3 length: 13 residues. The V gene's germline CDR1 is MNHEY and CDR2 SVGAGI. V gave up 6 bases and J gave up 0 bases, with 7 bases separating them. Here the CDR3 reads CASRGASTDTQYF. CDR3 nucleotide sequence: TGTGCCAGCAGGGGGGCTAGCACAGATACGCAGTATTTT.

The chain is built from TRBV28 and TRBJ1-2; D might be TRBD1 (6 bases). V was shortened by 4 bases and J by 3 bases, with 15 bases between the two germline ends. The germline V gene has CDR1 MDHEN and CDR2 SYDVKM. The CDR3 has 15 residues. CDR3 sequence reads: CASSSGQLVYYGYTF. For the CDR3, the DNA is TGTGCCAGCAGTTCCGGACAGCTGGTTTACTATGGCTACACCTTC.

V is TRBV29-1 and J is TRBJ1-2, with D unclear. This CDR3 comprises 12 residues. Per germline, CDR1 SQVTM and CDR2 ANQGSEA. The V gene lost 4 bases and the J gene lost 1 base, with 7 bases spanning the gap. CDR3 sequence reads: CSVAVRNYGYTF. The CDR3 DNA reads TGCAGCGTTGCGGTCCGTAACTATGGCTACACCTTC.

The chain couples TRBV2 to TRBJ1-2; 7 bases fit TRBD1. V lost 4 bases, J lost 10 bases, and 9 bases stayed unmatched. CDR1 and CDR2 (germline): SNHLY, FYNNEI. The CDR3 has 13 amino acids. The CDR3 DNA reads TGTGCCAGCAGTGTGGGGCAGGGGGTCAACTACACCTTC. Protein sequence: CASSVGQGVNYTF.

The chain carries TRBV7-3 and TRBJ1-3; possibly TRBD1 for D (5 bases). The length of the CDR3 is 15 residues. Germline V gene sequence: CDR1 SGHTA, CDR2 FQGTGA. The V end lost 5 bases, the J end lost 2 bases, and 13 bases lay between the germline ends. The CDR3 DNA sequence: TGTGCCAGCAGCCTAGACAGTATCCCTGGAAACACCATATATTTT. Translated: CASSLDSIPGNTIYF.

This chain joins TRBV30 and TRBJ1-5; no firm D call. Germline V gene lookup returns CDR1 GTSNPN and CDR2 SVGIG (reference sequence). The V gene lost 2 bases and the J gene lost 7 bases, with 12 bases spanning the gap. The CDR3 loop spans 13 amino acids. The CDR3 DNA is TGTGCCTGGAGTACGGGGAGAGACCAGCCCCAGCATTTT. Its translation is CAWSTGRDQPQHF.

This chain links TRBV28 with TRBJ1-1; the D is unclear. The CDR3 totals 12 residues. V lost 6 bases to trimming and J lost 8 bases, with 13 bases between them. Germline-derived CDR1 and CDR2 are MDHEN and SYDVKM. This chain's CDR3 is CASSPPLPEAFF. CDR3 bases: TGTGCCAGCAGCCCCCCCCTCCCGGAAGCTTTCTTT.